One TCR beta chain is described in this entry. These data belong to a study of shared clonotypes between healthy human individuals. The CDR3 runs to 15 residues. The V gene's germline CDR1 is SQVTM and CDR2 ANQGSEA. The J segment lost 1 base and the V segment lost 7 bases, leaving 9 bases of the junction unmatched. Generated by immunoSEQ multiplex PCR, the TCRdb table keeps only in-frame clones and is missing some. This table has 330,000 or so clones, 74% appearing once. Sample: memory CD4+ T cells sorted from blood. The subset denotes: CD45RA-negative fraction. The rearrangement links TRBV29-1 to TRBJ2-1; 8 bases line up with TRBD2. This TCR derives from a man aged 30 to 39 in good health. The DNA for the CDR3 is TGCAGCGGCCGCGGGGGGCGGGGGTCCTACAATGAGCAGTTCTTC. Translating it yields CSGRGGRGSYNEQFF.